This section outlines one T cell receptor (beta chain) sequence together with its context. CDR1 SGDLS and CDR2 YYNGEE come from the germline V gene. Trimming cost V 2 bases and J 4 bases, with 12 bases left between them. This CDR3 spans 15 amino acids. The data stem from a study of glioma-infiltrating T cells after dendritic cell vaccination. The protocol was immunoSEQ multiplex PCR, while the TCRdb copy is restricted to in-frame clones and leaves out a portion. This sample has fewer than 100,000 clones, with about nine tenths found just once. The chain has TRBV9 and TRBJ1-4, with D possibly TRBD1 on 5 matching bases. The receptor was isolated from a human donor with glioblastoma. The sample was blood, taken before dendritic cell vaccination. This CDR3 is CASSVLPGLNEKLFF. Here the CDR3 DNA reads TGTGCCAGCAGCGTCCTACCGGGACTTAATGAAAAACTGTTTTTT.